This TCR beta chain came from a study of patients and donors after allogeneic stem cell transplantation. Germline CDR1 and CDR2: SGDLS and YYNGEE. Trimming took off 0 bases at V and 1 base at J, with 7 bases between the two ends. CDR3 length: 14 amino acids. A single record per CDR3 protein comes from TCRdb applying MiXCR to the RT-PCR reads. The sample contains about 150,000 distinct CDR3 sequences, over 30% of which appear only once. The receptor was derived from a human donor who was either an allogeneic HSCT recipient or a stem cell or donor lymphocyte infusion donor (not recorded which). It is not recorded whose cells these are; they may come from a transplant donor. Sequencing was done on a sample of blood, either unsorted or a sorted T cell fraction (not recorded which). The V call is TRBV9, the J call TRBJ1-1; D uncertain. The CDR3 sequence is CASSVGKRNTEAFF. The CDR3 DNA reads TGTGCCAGCAGCGTAGGGAAAAGGAACACTGAAGCTTTCTTT.